Listed below are T cell receptor beta chains from one sample, sequenced in a study of blood T cell repertoires in COVID-19. This table comes from immunoSEQ multiplex PCR, and its TCRdb copy is limited to in-frame clones, with some not included. This sample has approximately 54,000 clones, with roughly 79% found just once. Material for sequencing was peripheral blood. The receptors derive from a woman in her fifties or sixties with acute or convalescent COVID-19. CDR3s include the opening cysteine and the closing phenylalanine or tryptophan. Each record gives: D gene, clone size, V gene, J gene, CDR3 DNA, CDR3 protein. D genes are given only for firm matches. Only part of the rows carry a size: once, few, many, or a class if the clone is expanded.

TRBD2	NA	TRBV7-9	TRBJ2-7	TGTGCCAGCGGATTTAGCGGGGCAAACGAGCAGTACTTC	CASGFSGANEQYF
NA	NA	TRBV7-8	TRBJ1-2	TGTGCCAGCAGCCTCGGGACTGCCTATGGCTACACCTTC	CASSLGTAYGYTF
TRBD2	NA	TRBV24-1	TRBJ2-5	TGTGCCACCAGTGATTCAAGCGGGGGCGAGACCCAGTACTTC	CATSDSSGGETQYF
NA	NA	TRBV19	TRBJ1-1	TGTGCCAGTAAAGAGGGCAGGCTGCGAGGGAACACTGAAGCTTTCTTT	CASKEGRLRGNTEAFF
NA	NA	TRBV12-3/TRBV12-4	TRBJ1-1	TGTGCCAGCAGCCGACAGAGCTACACTGAAGCTTTCTTT	CASSRQSYTEAFF
NA	once	TRBV7-9	TRBJ1-2	TGTGCCAGCACCCCCGAGGGATATGGCTACACCTTC	CASTPEGYGYTF
NA	NA	TRBV28	TRBJ1-1	TGTGCCAGCTCTGCAGGCACTGAAGCTTTCTTT	CASSAGTEAFF
TRBD1	once	TRBV2	TRBJ1-5	TGTGCCAGCAGTGGGTCGACAGGGGAGCAGCCCCAGCATTTT	CASSGSTGEQPQHF
NA	NA	TRBV6-5	TRBJ1-1	TGTGCCAGCAGCCGGGGAGAGCTGGGCACTGAAGCTTTCTTT	CASSRGELGTEAFF
TRBD1	few	TRBV5-4	TRBJ2-1	TGTGCCAGCAGCTTAGGGGACAGAGGGTCGAATGAGCAGTTCTTC	CASSLGDRGSNEQFF
TRBD2	NA	TRBV5-5	TRBJ2-1	TGTGCCAGCAGCTTGGAGGCAGGGAATGGGCTAGCGGGGGCCAATGAGCAGTTCTTC	CASSLEAGNGLAGANEQFF
NA	NA	TRBV6-1	TRBJ1-5	TGTGCCAGCAGTGAGGTATGGGCCTCCAGCAATCAGCCCCAGCATTTT	CASSEVWASSNQPQHF
TRBD1	NA	TRBV19	TRBJ2-4	TGTGCCAGTAGTGCCCGGGACAGGGGTCAAGGCCTAGCCAAAAACATTCAGTACTTC	CASSARDRGQGLAKNIQYF
TRBD1	NA	TRBV5-1	TRBJ1-5	TGCGCCAGCAGCTTGGGGCAGGGGGCTCAGCCCCAGCATTTT	CASSLGQGAQPQHF
NA	NA	TRBV11-2	TRBJ2-1	TGTGCCAGCAGTTTTGAAACAGGTTGGAATGAGCAGTTCTTC	CASSFETGWNEQFF
NA	once	TRBV30	TRBJ1-2	TGTGCCTGGAGTGTTAAGGGAACAGGAGTTGGCTACACCTTC	CAWSVKGTGVGYTF
NA	NA	TRBV5-1	TRBJ2-5	TGCGCCAGCAGCTTGGGACAGGCTAAAGAGACCCAGTACTTC	CASSLGQAKETQYF
NA	NA	TRBV5-1	TRBJ1-2	TGCGCCAGCAGCTTGGACCCCCAGGATGACTATGGCTACACCTTC	CASSLDPQDDYGYTF
NA	few	TRBV28	TRBJ1-4	TGTGCCAGCAAAGCAGGCCCTAAGGAAAAACTGTTTTTT	CASKAGPKEKLFF
NA	NA	TRBV28	TRBJ2-7	TGTGCCTGCCGGGACAGGAGACTAGCGGCCGCCTACGAGCAGTACTTC	CACRDRRLAAAYEQYF
TRBD2	once	TRBV2	TRBJ2-1	TGTGCCAGCAGAAGACTAGCGGGGGGGTACAATGAGCAGTTCTTC	CASRRLAGGYNEQFF
NA	NA	TRBV6-5	TRBJ1-5	TGTGCCAGCAGTCTACAGGGTGGGAGACAGCCCCAGCATTTT	CASSLQGGRQPQHF
NA	NA	TRBV11-2	TRBJ1-3	TGTGCCAGCAGCTTAATGGTCGGGGGAAACACCATATATTTT	CASSLMVGGNTIYF
NA	NA	TRBV7-2	TRBJ2-3	TGTGCCAGCAGCTTAGTTGCGGGGGCCACAGATACGCAGTATTTT	CASSLVAGATDTQYF
TRBD1	NA	TRBV9	TRBJ1-2	TGTGCCAGCGGACAGGAGAACTATGGCTACACCTTC	CASGQENYGYTF
NA	NA	TRBV2	TRBJ1-2	TGTGCCAGCAGTACTACGGGGAGTCGGGGCTACACCTTC	CASSTTGSRGYTF
TRBD1	NA	TRBV5-8	TRBJ2-5	TGTGCCAGCAGCCAGACCCTGGGACAGGAAGAGACCCAGTACTTC	CASSQTLGQEETQYF
TRBD1	NA	TRBV6-5	TRBJ2-1	TGTGCCAGCACTCCGCCACAGGGGGGTGAGCAGTTCTTC	CASTPPQGGEQFF
NA	few	TRBV18	TRBJ1-1	TGTGCCAGCTCTTCGGACAGGAACACTGAAGCTTTCTTT	CASSSDRNTEAFF
NA	NA	TRBV28	TRBJ1-2	TGTGCCAGCAGTCCATCCATGACAGGCCTCGTTTATGGCTACACCTTC	CASSPSMTGLVYGYTF